Listed here are 32 T cell receptor beta chains from one sample, sequenced in a study of T cells in Graves' hyperthyroidism and ophthalmopathy. Researchers took RNA transcripts and amplified the TCR beta CDR3 regions from them. The primer set for the first-round RT-PCR of the TCR CDR3 was HTBI. Using its own MiXCR run on the multiplex PCR reads, TCRdb lists one record per CDR3 protein. The table records 480,000 or so distinct CDR3 sequences, 46% of them present only once. What was sequenced was peripheral blood or thyroid tissue (not recorded which). These receptors were taken from an adult woman with Graves' disease, either hyperthyroidism or ophthalmopathy (not recorded which).

This clonotype was counted a few times. The V call is TRBV7-9, the J call TRBJ2-7, with 7 bases fitting TRBD2. The CDR3 is 16 residues long. Per germline, CDR1 SEHNR and CDR2 FQNEAQ (reference sequence). V shed 7 bases, J shed 0 bases, and the junction held 12 bases outside the gene matches. The CDR3 sequence is CASNHFLAESSYEQYF. In DNA, the CDR3 is TGTGCCAGCAACCACTTTCTAGCGGAAAGCTCCTACGAGCAGTACTTC.

The chain has TRBV29-1 and TRBJ1-5; 9 nucleotides line up with TRBD1. V lost 6 bases and J lost 3; bases outside the gene matches: 3. CDR1 and CDR2 (germline): SQVTM, ANQGSEA. This CDR3 spans 13 amino acids. The CDR3 sequence is CSVGTGNNQPQHF. The CDR3 bases are TGCAGCGTAGGGACAGGGAACAATCAGCCCCAGCATTTT.

The table lists this clonotype with many counts. The V and J genes are TRBV20-1 and TRBJ1-1; 7 positions match TRBD1. V was pared by 6 bases and J by 5 bases, with 12 bases of the junction left unmatched. CDR1 and CDR2 (germline): DFQATT, SNEGSKA (reference sequence). The CDR3 length is 14 residues. The CDR3 DNA follows: TGCAGTGCCAACCCGACTTCCAGGGGGACTGAAGCTTTCTTT. It encodes CSANPTSRGTEAFF.

The CDR3 protein is CASMLAESYEQYF. CDR3 sequence (DNA): TGTGCCAGCATGCTAGCGGAAAGCTACGAGCAGTACTTC. The chain combines TRBV25-1 with TRBJ2-7, with 7 bases that match TRBD2. Germline CDR1 reads MGHDK; CDR2 reads SYGVNS. J was trimmed by 3 bases and V by 7 bases; bases with no gene match: 6. CDR3 length: 13 residues.

Here the CDR3 DNA reads TGTGCCAGCAGCTTAGTCCGGACAGCAAGTTCTAACTATGGCTACACCTTC. The encoded protein is CASSLVRTASSNYGYTF. The chain recombines TRBV7-9 with TRBJ1-2, with a tentative D call TRBD1 (6 bases). Germline CDR1 SEHNR, CDR2 FQNEAQ (reference sequence). Trimming took off 1 base at V and 0 bases at J, with 15 bases between the two ends. This CDR3 region has 17 residues.

Ten or more counts support this clonotype. The chain joins TRBV5-1 to TRBJ2-5; perhaps TRBD1 as D (6 bases). The CDR3 loop spans 13 amino acids. Between the trimmed V and J ends, which lost 6 bases and 1 base, there was a span of 10 bases. Germline CDR1 and CDR2: SGHRS and YFSETQ. In DNA form, the CDR3 reads TGCGCCAGCACGCAGGGGACCCAAGAGACCCAGTACTTC. Translated: CASTQGTQETQYF.

The chain links TRBV19 to TRBJ1-2, with 10 bases that match TRBD1. J lost 0 bases, V lost 10 bases, and 8 bases had no gene match. Germline V lookup: CDR1 LNHDA, CDR2 SQIVND (reference sequence). This CDR3 comprises 15 residues. The CDR3 nucleotides are TGTGCCACCCGAACCGGGACAGGGGCTAACTATGGCTACACCTTC. Protein: CATRTGTGANYGYTF. The full variable domain, rest sourced from reference TRBV19 and TRBJ1-2, is DGGITQSPKYLFRKEGQNVTLSCEQNLNHDAMYWYRQDPGQGLRLIYYSQIVNDFQKGDIAEGYSVSREKKESFPLTVTSAQKNPTAFYLCATRTGTGANYGYTFGSGTRLTVV.

This clonotype was seen at least ten times. The V call is TRBV7-9, the J call TRBJ1-1; D is ambiguous. The CDR3 length is 14 residues. The ends were cut back, 1 base at V and 0 bases at J, with 6 bases in the middle. Germline V gene sequence: CDR1 SEHNR, CDR2 FQNEAQ (reference sequence). As DNA, the CDR3 is TGTGCCAGCAGCTTAGGAACACTGAACACTGAAGCTTTCTTT. The encoded protein is CASSLGTLNTEAFF.

The rearrangement joins TRBV7-9 to TRBJ2-7; D is unclear. Trimming removed 7 bases at V and 4 bases at J, with 11 bases between. Germline V gene data show CDR1 as SEHNR and CDR2 as FQNEAQ (reference sequence). The CDR3 extends over 12 amino acids. CDR3 in DNA: TGTGCCAGCACCACTACACCGTACGAGCAGTACTTC. Its protein product is CASTTTPYEQYF. The full variable domain, in which reference TRBV7-9 and TRBJ2-7 provide the parts outside the CDR3, is DTGVSQNPRHKITKRGQNVTFRCDPISEHNRLYWYRQTLGQGPEFLTYFQNEAQLEKSRLLSDRFSAERPKGSFSTLEIQRTEQGDSAMYLCASTTTPYEQYFGPGTRLTVT.

This clonotype was seen many times. J is TRBJ1-1 and V is TRBV5-6; D is unclear. V was cut by 4 bases and J by 1 base, with 14 bases left in between. This CDR3 has 15 amino acids. Germline CDR1 SGHDT, CDR2 YYEEEE. Here the CDR3 DNA reads TGTGCCAGCAGCCCCAGCGGCTTTCGGAACACTGAAGCTTTCTTT. Its translation is CASSPSGFRNTEAFF.

This clonotype has only a few counts. V usage is TRBV5-4 and J usage is TRBJ1-4; the D gene is possibly TRBD1 (5 bases). Germline CDR1 reads SGHNT; CDR2 reads YYREEE (reference sequence). V was trimmed by 6 bases and J by 11 bases, leaving 11 bases between them. This CDR3 comprises 11 residues. This chain's CDR3 is CASNLGGKLFF. CDR3 DNA: TGTGCCAGCAACCTGGGGGGGAAACTGTTTTTT. The entire variable domain, with the rest obtained from reference TRBV5-4 and TRBJ1-4, is as follows: ETGVTQSPTHLIKTRGQQVTLRCSSQSGHNTVSWYQQALGQGPQFIFQYYREEENGRGNFPPRFSGLQFPNYSSELNVNALELDDSALYLCASNLGGKLFFGSGTQLSVL.

The chain couples TRBV25-1 to TRBJ2-7; possibly TRBD1 or TRBD2 for D (6 bases each). The V gene's germline CDR1 is MGHDK and CDR2 SYGVNS. The ends were cut back, 1 base at V and 3 bases at J, with 13 bases in the middle. The CDR3 is made up of 15 amino acids. This chain's CDR3 is CASSELAEGGYEQYF. CDR3 DNA sequence: TGTGCCAGCAGTGAATTAGCGGAGGGGGGCTACGAGCAGTACTTC.

CDR3 coding DNA: TGTGCCTGGAGAGTTCGGGGGATCTCTGGAAACACCATATATTTT. Its protein is CAWRVRGISGNTIYF. The chain joins TRBV30 to TRBJ1-3; D perhaps matches TRBD1 (5 bases). The CDR3 contains 15 residues. The germline V and J ends were trimmed by 3 bases and 0 bases, with 12 bases remaining between them. CDR1 and CDR2 from the germline V gene are GTSNPN and SVGIG (reference sequence).

This clonotype was recorded at least ten times. V is TRBV2 and J is TRBJ1-4; D ambiguous. The CDR3 runs to 16 residues. In germline, CDR1 is SNHLY, CDR2 FYNNEI. V lost 5 bases and J 8 bases, leaving 21 bases between the germline ends. CDR3 amino acids: CASSTETPESGEKLFF. Written as DNA, the CDR3 is TGTGCCAGCAGTACAGAAACCCCGGAGTCCGGAGAAAAACTGTTTTTT.

This clonotype was found many times. This chain links TRBV12-3 or TRBV12-4 with TRBJ1-1; tentative D call: TRBD1 (6 bases). The CDR3 length is 12 residues. V lost 2 bases to trimming and J lost 11 bases, with 12 bases between them. In DNA, the CDR3 is TGTGCCAGCAGTTTATCGGGGGCCCCGGCTTTCTTT. Translation gives CASSLSGAPAFF.

This clonotype was found a few times. This chain links TRBV29-1 with TRBJ2-5; TRBD2 agrees at 9 bases. V lost 4 bases and J lost 1; bases outside the gene matches: 4. This CDR3 spans 14 amino acids. The germline gives CDR1 SQVTM, CDR2 ANQGSEA. The CDR3 DNA reads TGCAGCGTTGCTCTAGCGGGGCCCCAAGAGACCCAGTACTTC. The encoded protein is CSVALAGPQETQYF.

This chain connects TRBV7-9 to TRBJ1-1; weak D call: TRBD1 (5 bases). The germline V gene encodes CDR1 SEHNR and CDR2 FQNEAQ (reference sequence). The V and J ends lost 5 bases and 6 bases respectively, with 10 bases between them. CDR3 length equals 12 residues. CDR3 loop: CASSQRGAEAFF. CDR3 nucleotides: TGTGCCAGCAGCCAAAGGGGCGCTGAAGCTTTCTTT.

V usage is TRBV7-2 and J usage is TRBJ2-2, with 7 bases lining up with TRBD1. CDR3 length: 14 amino acids. V lost 5 bases to trimming and J lost 7 bases; unmatched junction nucleotides: 7. Germline CDR1 reads SGHTA; CDR2 reads FQGNSA. The CDR3 coding sequence is TGTGCCAGCAGCCCCAAGGGGGCCATCGGGGAGCTGTTTTTT. This codes for CASSPKGAIGELFF.

There are many counts of this clonotype. The chain links TRBV9 to TRBJ1-1; D is perhaps TRBD1 (5 bases). In germline, CDR1 is SGDLS, CDR2 YYNGEE. V gave up 2 bases and J gave up 0 bases, with 11 bases separating them. The CDR3 has 15 amino acids. This chain's CDR3 is CASSVTQGLNTEAFF. DNA of the CDR3: TGTGCCAGCAGCGTTACGCAGGGTCTGAACACTGAAGCTTTCTTT.

This clonotype was seen repeatedly, ten times or more. The chain couples TRBV7-9 to TRBJ2-2, with TRBD2 matching over 10 bases. Germline V gives CDR1 SEHNR, CDR2 FQNEAQ (reference sequence). The V gene end was trimmed by 4 bases and the J gene end by 7 bases; junction bases not matched to a gene: 15. The length of the CDR3 is 18 residues. The CDR3 loop is CASSSPGGSGRAFGELFF. The CDR3 DNA reads as TGTGCCAGCAGCTCCCCCGGGGGGAGCGGGAGGGCCTTCGGGGAGCTGTTTTTT.

This chain connects TRBV20-1 to TRBJ2-2, with D tentatively TRBD2 (7 bases). V was cut by 6 bases and J by 4 bases, with 18 bases left in between. The germline gives CDR1 DFQATT, CDR2 SNEGSKA (reference sequence). There are 15 residues in the CDR3. This chain's CDR3 is CSAYRGGGGTGELFF. The DNA for the CDR3 is TGCAGTGCCTATCGCGGGGGAGGGGGCACCGGGGAGCTGTTTTTT.

This chain connects TRBV19 to TRBJ2-6, with no clear D. The germline gives CDR1 LNHDA, CDR2 SQIVND (reference sequence). The CDR3 is 13 amino acids. V was clipped by 7 bases and J by 2 bases, with 6 bases between them. The chain's CDR3 is CASIRAGANVLTF. As DNA, the CDR3 is TGTGCCAGTATCCGCGCTGGGGCCAACGTCCTGACTTTC. Based on the CDR3 plus reference TRBV19 and TRBJ2-6, the full variable domain is DGGITQSPKYLFRKEGQNVTLSCEQNLNHDAMYWYRQDPGQGLRLIYYSQIVNDFQKGDIAEGYSVSREKKESFPLTVTSAQKNPTAFYLCASIRAGANVLTFGAGSRLTVL.

This chain connects TRBV27 to TRBJ2-7, with a tentative D call TRBD2 (5 bases). Looked up from germline, CDR1 is MNHEY and CDR2 is SMNVEV (reference sequence). Trimming removed 6 bases at V and 3 bases at J, with 12 bases between. The CDR3 consists of 13 residues. The CDR3 coding sequence is TGTGCCAGCAGATTAGGAGGAGTCTACGAGCAGTACTTC. Translated: CASRLGGVYEQYF.

The chain has TRBV7-2 and TRBJ2-5; D unresolved. The germline CDR1 and CDR2 sequences are SGHTA and FQGNSA. V dropped 5 bases and J dropped 1 base, with 11 bases sitting between them. This CDR3 is built from 14 residues. The CDR3 loop is CASSPMGLQETQYF. Written as DNA, the CDR3 is TGTGCCAGCAGCCCCATGGGTCTCCAAGAGACCCAGTACTTC.

This clonotype was detected many times. The chain carries TRBV6-6 and TRBJ1-1; D is unclear. The CDR3 totals 14 residues. The germline V gene encodes CDR1 MNHNY and CDR2 SVGAGI (reference sequence). Trimming took 8 bases from V and 3 from J, leaving 16 bases between them. The CDR3 nucleotides read TGTGCCAGCGGCTATATGGTCCCGGACACTGAAGCTTTCTTT. This gives the protein CASGYMVPDTEAFF.

The V call is TRBV28, the J call TRBJ1-2; tentative D call: TRBD1 (6 bases). Per the germline V gene, CDR1 is MDHEN and CDR2 is SYDVKM. The CDR3 is 15 residues long. V dropped 1 base and J dropped 1 base, with 10 bases sitting between them. CDR3 residues: CASSLLDRFNYGYTF. Written as DNA, the CDR3 is TGTGCCAGCAGTTTATTGGACAGATTTAACTATGGCTACACCTTC.

The chain couples TRBV7-9 to TRBJ2-6; 9 nucleotides match TRBD1. The CDR3 spans 18 residues. Germline CDR1 is SEHNR and CDR2 is FQNEAQ (reference sequence). V dropped 2 bases and J dropped 2; count of bases not matched to a gene: 7. The CDR3 spells CASSLLGTGRAGANVLTF. CDR3 DNA: TGTGCCAGCAGCTTACTGGGGACAGGGAGGGCTGGGGCCAACGTCCTGACTTTC.

About this clonotype: A junction boundary mismatches the germline segment, possibly from a read error. This rearrangement joins TRBV7-9 to TRBJ2-7, with a possible D match to TRBD1 (6 bases). The germline V gene encodes CDR1 SEHNR and CDR2 FQNEAQ (reference sequence). The CDR3 has 13 amino acids. The CDR3 region is CASTGQPPYEQYF. In nucleotides, the CDR3 is TGCGCCAGCACAGGACAGCCGCCCTACGAGCAGTACTTC.

This clonotype showed up just a few times. The rearrangement uses TRBV5-1 and TRBJ2-2; D is possibly TRBD2 (5 bases). The CDR3 consists of 15 residues. Looked up from germline, CDR1 is SGHRS and CDR2 is YFSETQ. V gave up 3 bases and J gave up 5 bases, with 14 bases separating them. DNA for the CDR3: TGCGCCAGCAGCTGGAACACGGACTTTACCGGGGAGCTGTTTTTT. Translation: CASSWNTDFTGELFF.

This clonotype was observed many times. V usage is TRBV15 and J usage is TRBJ1-4; D uncertain. With 0 bases removed from V and 5 bases from J, the gap between germline ends came to 13 bases. The CDR3 contains 16 residues. Per the germline V gene, CDR1 is LNHNV and CDR2 is YYDKDF (reference sequence). The CDR3: CATSRDLSGGNEKLFF. Here the CDR3 DNA reads TGTGCCACCAGCAGAGATCTGTCCGGCGGGAATGAAAAACTGTTTTTT.

The CDR3 DNA follows: TGTGCCACCAGCAGAGATCAGGGGAGCTCCTACGAGCAGTACTTC. This codes for CATSRDQGSSYEQYF. This chain links TRBV15 with TRBJ2-7, with D possibly matching TRBD1 (6 bases). The CDR3 is 15 amino acids. Germline V lookup: CDR1 LNHNV, CDR2 YYDKDF (reference sequence). The germline V and J ends were trimmed by 0 bases and 0 bases, with 9 bases remaining between them. Variable domain in full (rest from reference TRBV15 and TRBJ2-7): DAMVIQNPRYQVTQFGKPVTLSCSQTLNHNVMYWYQQKSSQAPKLLFHYYDKDFNNEADTPDNFQSRRPNTSFCFLDIRSPGLGDTAMYLCATSRDQGSSYEQYFGPGTRLTVT.

This chain links TRBV28 with TRBJ2-5; 7 nucleotides match TRBD1. CDR3 length equals 16 residues. V was clipped by 6 bases and J by 4 bases; unmatched bases: 14. Germline-derived CDR1 and CDR2 are MDHEN and SYDVKM. In DNA, the CDR3 is TGTGCCAGCAGGGTGTCCCCGGGACAGCCTCTAGAGACCCAGTACTTC. This translates into CASRVSPGQPLETQYF.